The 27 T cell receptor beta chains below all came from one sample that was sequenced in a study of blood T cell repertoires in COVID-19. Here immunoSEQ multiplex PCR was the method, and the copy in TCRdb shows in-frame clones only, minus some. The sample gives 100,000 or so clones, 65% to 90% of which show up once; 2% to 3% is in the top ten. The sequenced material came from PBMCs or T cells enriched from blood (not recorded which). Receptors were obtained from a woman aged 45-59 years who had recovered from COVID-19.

Written as DNA, the CDR3 is TGTGCCACCTCCCGATCGACTAGCGGGAGTCATAATGAGCAGTTCTTC. It is translated as CATSRSTSGSHNEQFF. The genes are TRBV24-1 and TRBJ2-1; 12 bases map to TRBD2. The CDR3 loop spans 16 amino acids. The germline gives CDR1 KGHDR, CDR2 SFDVKD. The trim removed 9 bases at V and 7 bases at J, leaving 12 bases unmatched.

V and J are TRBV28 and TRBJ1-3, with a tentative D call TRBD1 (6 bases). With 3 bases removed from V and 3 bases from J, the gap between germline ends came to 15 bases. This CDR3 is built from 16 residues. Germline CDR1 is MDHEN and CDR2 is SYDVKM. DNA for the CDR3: TGTGCCAGCAGTTTGTGGGGGCCCACGAGTGGAAACACCATATATTTT. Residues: CASSLWGPTSGNTIYF.

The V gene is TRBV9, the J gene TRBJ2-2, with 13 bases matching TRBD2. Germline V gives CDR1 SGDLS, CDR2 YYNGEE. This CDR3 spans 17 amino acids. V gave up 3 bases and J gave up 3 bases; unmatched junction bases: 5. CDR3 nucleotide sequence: TGTGCCAGCAGCGGGACTAGCGGGAGTAAGGACACCGGGGAGCTGTTTTTT. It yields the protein CASSGTSGSKDTGELFF.

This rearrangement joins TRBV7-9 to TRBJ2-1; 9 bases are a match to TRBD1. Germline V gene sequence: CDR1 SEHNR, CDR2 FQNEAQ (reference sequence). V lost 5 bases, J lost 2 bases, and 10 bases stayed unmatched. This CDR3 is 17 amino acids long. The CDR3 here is CASSPTTRDRAYNEQFF. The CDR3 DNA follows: TGTGCCAGCAGCCCCACCACTCGGGACAGGGCCTACAATGAGCAGTTCTTC.

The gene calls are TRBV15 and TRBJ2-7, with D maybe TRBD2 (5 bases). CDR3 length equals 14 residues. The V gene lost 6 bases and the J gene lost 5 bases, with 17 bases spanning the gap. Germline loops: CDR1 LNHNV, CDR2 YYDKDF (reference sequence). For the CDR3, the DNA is TGTGCCACCAGGGACTTAGGTAGTCAAAACGAGCAGTACTTC. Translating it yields CATRDLGSQNEQYF.

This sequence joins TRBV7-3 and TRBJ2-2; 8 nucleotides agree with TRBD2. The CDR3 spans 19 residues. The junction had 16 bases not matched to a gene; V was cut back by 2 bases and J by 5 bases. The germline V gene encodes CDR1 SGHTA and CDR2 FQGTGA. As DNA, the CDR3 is TGTGCCAGCAGCTTACAACCCCCGTATATAGCGGGGCGTACCGGGGAGCTGTTTTTT. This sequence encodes CASSLQPPYIAGRTGELFF.

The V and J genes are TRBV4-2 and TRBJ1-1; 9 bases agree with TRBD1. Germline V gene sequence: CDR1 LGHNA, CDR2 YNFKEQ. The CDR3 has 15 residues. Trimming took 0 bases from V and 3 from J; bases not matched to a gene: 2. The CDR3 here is CASSQETGGYTEAFF. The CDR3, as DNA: TGTGCCAGCAGCCAAGAAACAGGGGGCTACACTGAAGCTTTCTTT.

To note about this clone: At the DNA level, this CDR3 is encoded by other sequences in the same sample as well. The CDR3 DNA reads TGCGCCAGCAGCTTTTCGGGGAACACTGAAGCTTTCTTT. It specifies CASSFSGNTEAFF. The V and J genes are TRBV5-1 and TRBJ1-1; D gene unclear. The CDR3 is made up of 13 amino acids. Germline V gives CDR1 SGHRS, CDR2 YFSETQ. Trimming took 2 bases from V and 1 from J, leaving 6 bases between them.

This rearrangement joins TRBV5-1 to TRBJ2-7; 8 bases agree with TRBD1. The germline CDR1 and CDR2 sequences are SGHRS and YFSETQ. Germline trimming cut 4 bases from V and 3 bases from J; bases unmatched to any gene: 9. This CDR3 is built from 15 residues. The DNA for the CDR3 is TGCGCCAGCAGCGTCCGACAGGGGACAGACTACGAGCAGTACTTC. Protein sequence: CASSVRQGTDYEQYF. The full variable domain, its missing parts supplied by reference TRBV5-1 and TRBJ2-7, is KAGVTQTPRYLIKTRGQQVTLSCSPISGHRSVSWYQQTPGQGLQFLFEYFSETQRNKGNFPGRFSGRQFSNSRSEMNVSTLELGDSALYLCASSVRQGTDYEQYFGPGTRLTVT.

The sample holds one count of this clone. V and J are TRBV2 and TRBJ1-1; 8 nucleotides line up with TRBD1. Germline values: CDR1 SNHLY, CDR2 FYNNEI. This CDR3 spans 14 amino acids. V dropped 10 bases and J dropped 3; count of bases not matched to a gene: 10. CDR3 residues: CATTLTGGHTEAFF. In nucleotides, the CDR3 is TGTGCCACTACCCTTACAGGGGGGCACACTGAAGCTTTCTTT.

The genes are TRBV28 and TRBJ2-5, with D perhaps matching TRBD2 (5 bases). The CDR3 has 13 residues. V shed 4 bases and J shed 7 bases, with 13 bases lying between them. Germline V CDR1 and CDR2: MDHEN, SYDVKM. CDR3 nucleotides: TGTGCCAGCAGTTCTGCCGGGATCGGGACCCAGTACTTC. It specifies CASSSAGIGTQYF. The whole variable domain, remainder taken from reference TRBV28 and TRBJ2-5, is DVKVTQSSRYLVKRTGEKVFLECVQDMDHENMFWYRQDPGLGLRLIYFSYDVKMKEKGDIPEGYSVSREKKERFSLILESASTNQTSMYLCASSSAGIGTQYFGPGTRLLVL.

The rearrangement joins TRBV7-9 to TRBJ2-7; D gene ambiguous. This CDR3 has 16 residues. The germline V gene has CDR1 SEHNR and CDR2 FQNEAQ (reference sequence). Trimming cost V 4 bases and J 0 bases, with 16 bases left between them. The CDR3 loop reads CASSSPTPLSSYEQYF. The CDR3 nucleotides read TGTGCCAGCAGCTCGCCGACACCTTTAAGCTCCTACGAGCAGTACTTC.

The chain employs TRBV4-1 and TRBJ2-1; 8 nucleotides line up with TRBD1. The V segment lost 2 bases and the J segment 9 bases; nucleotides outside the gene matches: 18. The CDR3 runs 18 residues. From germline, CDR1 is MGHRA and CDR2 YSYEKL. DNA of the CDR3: TGCGCCAGCAGCCAATCGGTAAAAAAAGGACAGGGTATGGTTGAGCAGTTCTTC. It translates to CASSQSVKKGQGMVEQFF.

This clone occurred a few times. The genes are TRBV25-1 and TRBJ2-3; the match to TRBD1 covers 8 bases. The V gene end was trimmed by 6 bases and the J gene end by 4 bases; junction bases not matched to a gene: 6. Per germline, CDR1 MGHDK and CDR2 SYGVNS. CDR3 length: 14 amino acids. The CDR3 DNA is TGTGCCAGCAGCTTCACAGGGGGGTCAGATACGCAGTATTTT. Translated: CASSFTGGSDTQYF. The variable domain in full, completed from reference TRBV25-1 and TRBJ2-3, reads EADIYQTPRYLVIGTGKKITLECSQTMGHDKMYWYQQDPGMELHLIHYSYGVNSTEKGDLSSESTVSRIRTEHFPLTLESARPSHTSQYLCASSFTGGSDTQYFGPGTRLTVL.

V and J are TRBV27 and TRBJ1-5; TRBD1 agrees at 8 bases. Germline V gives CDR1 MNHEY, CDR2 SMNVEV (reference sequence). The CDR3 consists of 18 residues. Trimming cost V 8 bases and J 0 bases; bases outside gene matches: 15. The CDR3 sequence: CASSPGQGEYVSNQPQHF. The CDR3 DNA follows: TGTGCCAGCTCCCCTGGACAGGGTGAATATGTTAGCAATCAGCCCCAGCATTTT.

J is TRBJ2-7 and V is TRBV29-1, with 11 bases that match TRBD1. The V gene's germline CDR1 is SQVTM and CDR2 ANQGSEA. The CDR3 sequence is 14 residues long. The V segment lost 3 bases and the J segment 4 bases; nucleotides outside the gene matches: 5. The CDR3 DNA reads TGCAGCGTTGAGGGGACAGGGGGTCCGTACGAGCAGTACTTC. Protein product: CSVEGTGGPYEQYF.

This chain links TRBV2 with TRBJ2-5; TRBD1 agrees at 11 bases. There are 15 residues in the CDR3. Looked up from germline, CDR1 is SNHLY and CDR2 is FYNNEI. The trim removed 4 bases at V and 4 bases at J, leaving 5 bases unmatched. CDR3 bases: TGTGCCAGCAGTGTAGGGACAGGGGGATCAGAGACCCAGTACTTC. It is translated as CASSVGTGGSETQYF.

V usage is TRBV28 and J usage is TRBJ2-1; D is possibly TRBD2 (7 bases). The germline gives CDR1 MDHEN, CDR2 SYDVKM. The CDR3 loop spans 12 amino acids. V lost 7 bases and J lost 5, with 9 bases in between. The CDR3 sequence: CASKRDNNEQFF. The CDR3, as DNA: TGTGCCAGCAAGCGGGACAACAATGAGCAGTTCTTC.

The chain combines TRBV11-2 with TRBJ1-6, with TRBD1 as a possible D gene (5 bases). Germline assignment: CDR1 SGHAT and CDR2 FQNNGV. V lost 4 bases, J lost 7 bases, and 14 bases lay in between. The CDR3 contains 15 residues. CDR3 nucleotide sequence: TGTGCCAGCAGCTCCCATCGGGGGGGAAATTCACCCCTCCACTTT. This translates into CASSSHRGGNSPLHF.

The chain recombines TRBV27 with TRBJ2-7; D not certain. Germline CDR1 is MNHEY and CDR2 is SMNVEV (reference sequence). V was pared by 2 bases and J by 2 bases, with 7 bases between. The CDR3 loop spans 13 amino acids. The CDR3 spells CASSLMGAYEQYF. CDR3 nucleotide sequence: TGTGCCAGCAGTTTAATGGGCGCCTACGAGCAGTACTTC.

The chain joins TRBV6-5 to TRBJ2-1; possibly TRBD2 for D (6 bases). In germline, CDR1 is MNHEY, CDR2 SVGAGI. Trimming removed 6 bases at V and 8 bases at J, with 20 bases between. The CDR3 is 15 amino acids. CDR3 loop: CASRIQFAGPHEQFF. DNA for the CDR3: TGTGCCAGCAGGATACAGTTTGCGGGGCCCCATGAGCAGTTCTTC.

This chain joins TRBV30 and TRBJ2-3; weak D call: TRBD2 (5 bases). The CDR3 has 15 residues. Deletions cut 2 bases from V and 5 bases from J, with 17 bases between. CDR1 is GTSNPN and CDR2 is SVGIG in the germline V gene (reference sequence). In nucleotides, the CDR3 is TGTGCCTGGAGTTTGAGTAGCGATCAACTAGATACGCAGTATTTT. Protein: CAWSLSSDQLDTQYF.

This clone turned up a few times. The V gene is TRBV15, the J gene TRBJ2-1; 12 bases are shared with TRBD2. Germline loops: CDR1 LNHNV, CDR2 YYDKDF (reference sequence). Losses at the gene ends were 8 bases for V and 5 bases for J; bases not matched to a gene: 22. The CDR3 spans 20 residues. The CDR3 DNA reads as TGTGCCACCCAACCAAGCGCAGTCTCTAGCGGGAGGGACGTACACAATGAGCAGTTCTTC. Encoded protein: CATQPSAVSSGRDVHNEQFF.

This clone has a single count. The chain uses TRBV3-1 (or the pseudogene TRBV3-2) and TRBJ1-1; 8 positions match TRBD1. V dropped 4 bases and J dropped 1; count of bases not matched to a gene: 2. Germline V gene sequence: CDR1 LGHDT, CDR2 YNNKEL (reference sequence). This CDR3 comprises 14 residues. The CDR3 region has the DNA TGTGCCAGCAGCCGGACAGGGACGAACACTGAAGCTTTCTTT. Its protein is CASSRTGTNTEAFF.

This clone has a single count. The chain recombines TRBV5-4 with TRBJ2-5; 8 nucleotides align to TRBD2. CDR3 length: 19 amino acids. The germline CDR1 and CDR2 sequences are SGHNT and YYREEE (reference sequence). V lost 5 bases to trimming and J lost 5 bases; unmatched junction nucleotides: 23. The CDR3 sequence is CASRRGGLRPGLDRETQYF. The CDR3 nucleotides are TGTGCCAGCAGACGGGGGGGGTTGCGGCCAGGCCTTGACCGGGAGACCCAGTACTTC. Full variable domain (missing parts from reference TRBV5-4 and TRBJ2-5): ETGVTQSPTHLIKTRGQQVTLRCSSQSGHNTVSWYQQALGQGPQFIFQYYREEENGRGNFPPRFSGLQFPNYSSELNVNALELDDSALYLCASRRGGLRPGLDRETQYFGPGTRLLVL.

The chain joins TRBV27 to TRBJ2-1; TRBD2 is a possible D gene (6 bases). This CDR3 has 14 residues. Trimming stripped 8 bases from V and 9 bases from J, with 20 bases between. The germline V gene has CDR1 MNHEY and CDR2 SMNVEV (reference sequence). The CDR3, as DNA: TGTGCCAGCGGTACGATAGCGGAGAAGGGTGAGCAGTTCTTC. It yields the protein CASGTIAEKGEQFF.

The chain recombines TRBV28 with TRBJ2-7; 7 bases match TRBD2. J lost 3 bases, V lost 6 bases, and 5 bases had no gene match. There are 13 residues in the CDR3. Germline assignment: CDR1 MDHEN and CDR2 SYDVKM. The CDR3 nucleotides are TGTGCCAGCAGCTGGGGGGGAAACTACGAGCAGTACTTC. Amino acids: CASSWGGNYEQYF.